The TCR beta chain described here comes from a study of beta chain features in type 1 diabetes. Study results and limitations: Type 1 diabetes patients showed a moderate but significant shortening of TCRB CDR3s in all four CD4+ subsets.

Trimming at V came to 8 bases and at J to 4 bases, leaving 5 bases not matched to a gene. The CDR3 is made up of 13 amino acids. CDR1 and CDR2 from the germline V gene are SQVTM and ANQGSEA. Details on this clone: Its antigen is unidentified.

Investigators reverse transcribed all isolated RNA, so they sequenced expressed TCRB transcripts. This table comes from immunoSEQ multiplex PCR, and its TCRdb copy is limited to in-frame clones, with some not included. The sample yields over 40,000 clones, 65% to 70% seen once. This sequence originates from a woman under 30 with type 1 diabetes. V is TRBV29-1 and J is TRBJ2-1; TRBD2 aligns across 10 bases. Source material: Tregs from blood. The CDR3 DNA reads as TGCAGCTTTTGGACTAGCGGTTACAATGAGCAGTTCTTC. As protein: CSFWTSGYNEQFF.